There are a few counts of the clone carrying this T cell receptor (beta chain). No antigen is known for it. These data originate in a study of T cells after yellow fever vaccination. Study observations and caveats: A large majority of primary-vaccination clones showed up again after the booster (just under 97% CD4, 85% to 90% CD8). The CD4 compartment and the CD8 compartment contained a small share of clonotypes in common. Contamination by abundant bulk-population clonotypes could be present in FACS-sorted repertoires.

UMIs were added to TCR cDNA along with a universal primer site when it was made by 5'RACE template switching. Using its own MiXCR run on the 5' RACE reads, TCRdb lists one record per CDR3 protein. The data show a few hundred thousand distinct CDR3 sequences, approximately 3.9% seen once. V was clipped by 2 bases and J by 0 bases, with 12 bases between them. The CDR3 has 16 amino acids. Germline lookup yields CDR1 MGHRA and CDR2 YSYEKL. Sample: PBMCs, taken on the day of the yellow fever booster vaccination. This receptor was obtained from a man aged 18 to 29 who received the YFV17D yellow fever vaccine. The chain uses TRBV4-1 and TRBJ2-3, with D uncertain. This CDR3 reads CASSQLGISSTDTQYF. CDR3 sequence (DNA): TGCGCCAGCAGCCAACTAGGCATATCTAGCACAGATACGCAGTATTTT.